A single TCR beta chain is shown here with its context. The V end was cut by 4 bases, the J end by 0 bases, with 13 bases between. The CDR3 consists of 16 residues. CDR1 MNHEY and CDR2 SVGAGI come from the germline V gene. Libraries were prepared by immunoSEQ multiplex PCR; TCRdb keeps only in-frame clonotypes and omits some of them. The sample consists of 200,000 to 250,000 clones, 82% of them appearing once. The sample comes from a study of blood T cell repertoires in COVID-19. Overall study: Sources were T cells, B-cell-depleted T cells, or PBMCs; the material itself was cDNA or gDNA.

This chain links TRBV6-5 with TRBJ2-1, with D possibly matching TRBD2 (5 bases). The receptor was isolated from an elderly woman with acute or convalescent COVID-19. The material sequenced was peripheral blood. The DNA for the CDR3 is TGTGCCAGCAGTTCCCCCCTAGCAGACTCCTACAATGAGCAGTTCTTC. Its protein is CASSSPLADSYNEQFF.